Listed below are T cell receptor beta chains from one sample, sequenced in a study of early T cells in non-severe SARS-CoV-2 infection. TCRdb re-derived calls from the 5' RACE reads in MiXCR, one entry per CDR3 protein. The sample has about 48,000 distinct CDR3 sequences; approximately 7.5% are singletons. The sample was whole blood. These receptors were collected from an adult who was a healthcare worker with PCR-confirmed SARS-CoV-2 infection or an uninfected control (not recorded which). The CDR3 runs from the conserved cysteine through the conserved F or W. The D gene is left open where the match is weak. Not all rows give a size; the values are once, few, many and, for expanded clones, a class.

DNA,CDR3,size,D,J,V
TGCAGTGCTGGCAGTGGAGGGAAGGAAAAACTGTTTTTT,CSAGSGGKEKLFF,many,-,TRBJ1-4,TRBV20-1
TGTGCCAGCAGCAAATATCGACCGCAGCCTTACTTC,CASSKYRPQPYF,-,-,TRBJ2-7,TRBV21-1
TGTGCCACCTCGGGGACAGAGACTTCACCCCTCCACTTT,CATSGTETSPLHF,many,TRBD1,TRBJ1-6,TRBV15
TGCAGTGCTAGAGATTATTCAGTTTCTTACGAGCAGTACTTC,CSARDYSVSYEQYF,many,-,TRBJ2-7,TRBV20-1
TGTGCCAGCAGCCCTGGGAGCCCATACAATGAGCAGTTCTTC,CASSPGSPYNEQFF,few,-,TRBJ2-1,TRBV7-9
TGTGCCAGCAGCCTGGGAACTAGCGAATACAATGAGCAGTTCTTC,CASSLGTSEYNEQFF,-,TRBD2,TRBJ2-1,TRBV3-1
TGTGCCAGCAGCCCCCGGACAGGGGGAGAAAAACTGTTTTTT,CASSPRTGGEKLFF,many,TRBD1,TRBJ1-4,TRBV7-9
TGTGCCAGCAGCTTGTCCGACAATGAGCAGTTCTTC,CASSLSDNEQFF,few,-,TRBJ2-1,TRBV7-9
TGCAGTGCGCTGGGGACAGGGAAAGACAATGAGCAGTTCTTC,CSALGTGKDNEQFF,many,TRBD1,TRBJ2-1,TRBV20-1
TGTGCCAGCAGTGACGCAAACACCATATATTTT,CASSDANTIYF,many,-,TRBJ1-3,TRBV6-1
TGTGCCAGCAGCCAAGAGATTCAGAGCATCACAGATACGCAGTATTTT,CASSQEIQSITDTQYF,-,-,TRBJ2-3,TRBV3-1
TGTGCCAGCAGCTTAGCAGTTGGAAGGACCACCGGGGAGCTGTTTTTT,CASSLAVGRTTGELFF,-,-,TRBJ2-2,TRBV7-6
TGTGCCAGCAGCGCGGACACCCTGGGGAATCAGCCCCAGCATTTT,CASSADTLGNQPQHF,many,-,TRBJ1-5,TRBV12-3/TRBV12-4
TGCGGTGCTGCACAGACAGGGAGTGAGCAGTTCTTC,CGAAQTGSEQFF,-,TRBD1,TRBJ2-1,TRBV20-1
TGTGCCAGCAGTGAAAGGGGGGACTACAATGAGCAGTTCTTC,CASSERGDYNEQFF,many,-,TRBJ2-1,TRBV6-4
TGTGCCAGCACCGAACGCCGGGACAGACAAGAGACCCAGTACTTC,CASTERRDRQETQYF,few,TRBD1,TRBJ2-5,TRBV12-3/TRBV12-4
TGTGCCAGCAGCCAGGGACAGGGGATTTGGAACACCATATATTTT,CASSQGQGIWNTIYF,few,TRBD1,TRBJ1-3,TRBV14
TGTGCCAGCAGCCAAGATCGTCGGGGACACTCCTACGAGCAGTACTTC,CASSQDRRGHSYEQYF,-,-,TRBJ2-7,TRBV3-2
TGTGCCAGCAGTTCCCTCCAGCGGGGGGCGTACAATGAGCAGTTCTTC,CASSSLQRGAYNEQFF,few,TRBD2,TRBJ2-1,TRBV27
TGTGCCAGCAGCCCCTTAACAGGGGAGACTGAAGCTTTCTTT,CASSPLTGETEAFF,-,TRBD1,TRBJ1-1,TRBV3-1
TGTGCCAGCAGTTTAGACCACAGGGGCACTGAAGCTTTCTTT,CASSLDHRGTEAFF,-,TRBD1,TRBJ1-1,TRBV12-3/TRBV12-4
TGTGCCACCAGAGGACATATGACTGAAGCTTTCTTT,CATRGHMTEAFF,many,-,TRBJ1-1,TRBV15